This TCR beta chain derives from a study of blood T cell repertoires in COVID-19. V lost 4 bases to trimming and J lost 5 bases; unmatched junction nucleotides: 6. The CDR3 covers 15 residues. Germline CDR1 reads LNHDA; CDR2 reads SQIVND (reference sequence). This table comes from immunoSEQ multiplex PCR, and its TCRdb copy is limited to in-frame clones, with some not included. This table has 250,000 to 300,000 clones, approximately 91% appearing once. Donors in Cohort 3 who had recovered were those with two negative PCRs, healthcare professional clearance, or resolution of their symptoms. The chain is built from TRBV19 and TRBJ1-5; 9 nucleotides line up with TRBD1. This sequence originates from a woman between 40 and 50 years old who had recovered from COVID-19. The material sequenced was PBMCs or T cells enriched from blood (not recorded which). CDR3 coding DNA: TGTGCCAGTAGTACCCAGGGACAGGGACATCAGCCCCAGCATTTT. It yields the protein CASSTQGQGHQPQHF.